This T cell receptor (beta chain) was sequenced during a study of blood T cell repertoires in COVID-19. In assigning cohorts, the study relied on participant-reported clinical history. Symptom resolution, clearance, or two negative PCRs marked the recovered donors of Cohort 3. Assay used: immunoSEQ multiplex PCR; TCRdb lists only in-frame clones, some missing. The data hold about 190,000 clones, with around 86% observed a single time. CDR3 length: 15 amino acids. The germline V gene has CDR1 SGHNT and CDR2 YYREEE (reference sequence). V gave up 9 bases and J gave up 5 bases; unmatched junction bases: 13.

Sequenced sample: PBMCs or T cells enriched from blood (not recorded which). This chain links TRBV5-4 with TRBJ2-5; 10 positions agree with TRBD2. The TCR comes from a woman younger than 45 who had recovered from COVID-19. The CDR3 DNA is TGTGCCACCTTTAAGCGGGAGGGGCCGGGTGAGACCCAGTACTTC. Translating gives CATFKREGPGETQYF. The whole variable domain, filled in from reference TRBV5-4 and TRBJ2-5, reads ETGVTQSPTHLIKTRGQQVTLRCSSQSGHNTVSWYQQALGQGPQFIFQYYREEENGRGNFPPRFSGLQFPNYSSELNVNALELDDSALYLCATFKREGPGETQYFGPGTRLLVL.